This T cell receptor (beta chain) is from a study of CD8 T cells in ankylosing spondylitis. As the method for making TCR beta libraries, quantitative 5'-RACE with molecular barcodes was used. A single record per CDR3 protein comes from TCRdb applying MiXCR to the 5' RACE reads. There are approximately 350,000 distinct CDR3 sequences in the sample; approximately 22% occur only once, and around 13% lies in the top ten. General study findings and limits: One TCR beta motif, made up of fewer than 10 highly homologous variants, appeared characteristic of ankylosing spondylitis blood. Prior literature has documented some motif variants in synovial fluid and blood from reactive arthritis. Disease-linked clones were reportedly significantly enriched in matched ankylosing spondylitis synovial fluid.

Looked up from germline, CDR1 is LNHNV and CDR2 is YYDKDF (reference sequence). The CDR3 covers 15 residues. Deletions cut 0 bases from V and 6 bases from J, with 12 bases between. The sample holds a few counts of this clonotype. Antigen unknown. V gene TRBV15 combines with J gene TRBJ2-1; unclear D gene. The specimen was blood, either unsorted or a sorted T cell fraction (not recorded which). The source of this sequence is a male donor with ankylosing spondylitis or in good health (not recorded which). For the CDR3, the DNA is TGTGCCACCAGCAGAGATCGAAGTACGGTCAATGAGCAGTTCTTC. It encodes CATSRDRSTVNEQFF.